This is a list of T cell receptor beta chains from one sample in a study of T-cell memory formation after mild COVID-19. TCRdb reprocessed the 5' RACE reads with MiXCR, giving one entry per CDR3 protein. The sample shows roughly 160,000 distinct CDR3 sequences, roughly 11% of them seen only once. Specimen: PBMCs or a T cell subset sorted from them (not recorded which). These receptors all come from a man aged 18 to 35 who had mild COVID-19 (a few samples of this study predate the infection). Cell type and time point are not known. Both conserved end residues are trimmed from each CDR3.

v_gene: TRBV7-2; j_gene: TRBJ1-1; CDR3aa: ASSRQGVNTEAF
v_gene: TRBV7-2; j_gene: TRBJ1-3; CDR3aa: ASSTDRGNTIY
v_gene: TRBV20-1; j_gene: TRBJ1-5; CDR3aa: SARRDRNQPQH
v_gene: TRBV2; j_gene: TRBJ1-6; CDR3aa: ASSEARGGNSPLH
v_gene: TRBV4-3; j_gene: TRBJ1-2; CDR3aa: ASSQWGNGYT
v_gene: TRBV7-2; j_gene: TRBJ1-2; CDR3aa: ASSRTGTGYGYT
v_gene: TRBV7-2; j_gene: TRBJ2-5; CDR3aa: ASSLVPGRGETQY
v_gene: TRBV7-9; j_gene: TRBJ1-1; CDR3aa: ASSPLLAEAF
v_gene: TRBV7-2; j_gene: TRBJ2-7; CDR3aa: ASSLGVGYEQY
v_gene: TRBV20-1; j_gene: TRBJ2-5; CDR3aa: SVNNLRGQGARETQY
v_gene: TRBV12-3/TRBV12-4; j_gene: TRBJ1-4; CDR3aa: ASSLAGGEKLF
v_gene: TRBV10-3; j_gene: TRBJ2-5; CDR3aa: AIRGREAQETQY
v_gene: TRBV15; j_gene: TRBJ2-3; CDR3aa: ATSTRGDTQY
v_gene: TRBV4-1; j_gene: TRBJ1-2; CDR3aa: ASAPPGRRYGYT
v_gene: TRBV7-2; j_gene: TRBJ2-5; CDR3aa: ASSLSLSGAPRETQY
v_gene: TRBV7-7; j_gene: TRBJ2-5; CDR3aa: ASSQGASGAQETQY
v_gene: TRBV12-3/TRBV12-4; j_gene: TRBJ1-2; CDR3aa: ASSLTGYGYT
v_gene: TRBV7-8; j_gene: TRBJ1-1; CDR3aa: ASSYFDRNTEAF
v_gene: TRBV4-2; j_gene: TRBJ2-7; CDR3aa: ASSQGSAGTYEQY
v_gene: TRBV4-1; j_gene: TRBJ2-6; CDR3aa: ASSLLWALVGSGANVLT
v_gene: TRBV4-3; j_gene: TRBJ2-5; CDR3aa: ASSQEASGQGETQY
v_gene: TRBV12-3/TRBV12-4; j_gene: TRBJ2-3; CDR3aa: ASSTSGGRYTQY
v_gene: TRBV6-5; j_gene: TRBJ1-2; CDR3aa: ASSPAIGTGTSFFYGYT
v_gene: TRBV12-3/TRBV12-4; j_gene: TRBJ2-3; CDR3aa: ASSLPSGEGDTQY
v_gene: TRBV9; j_gene: TRBJ2-1; CDR3aa: ASSVAGGNTYNEQF
v_gene: TRBV5-1; j_gene: TRBJ2-3; CDR3aa: ASSDDSGGTDTQY
v_gene: TRBV18; j_gene: TRBJ1-4; CDR3aa: ASSGQGNEKLF
v_gene: TRBV2; j_gene: TRBJ2-5; CDR3aa: ASSVGRGETQY
v_gene: TRBV2; j_gene: TRBJ2-5; CDR3aa: ASNTGGKETQY
v_gene: TRBV7-9; j_gene: TRBJ2-1; CDR3aa: ASSLRSRLSYNEQF
v_gene: TRBV24-1; j_gene: TRBJ2-3; CDR3aa: ATSEPSTDTQY
v_gene: TRBV7-2; j_gene: TRBJ1-1; CDR3aa: ASSPGPAGPEAF
v_gene: TRBV25-1; j_gene: TRBJ2-5; CDR3aa: ASSDLTGTGVETQY
v_gene: TRBV7-9; j_gene: TRBJ2-7; CDR3aa: ASSFLSYEQY
v_gene: TRBV4-3; j_gene: TRBJ2-7; CDR3aa: ASSQYRGHEQY
v_gene: TRBV5-1; j_gene: TRBJ1-1; CDR3aa: ASREGGTTTEAF
v_gene: TRBV5-1; j_gene: TRBJ2-5; CDR3aa: ASSPGGGQETQY
v_gene: TRBV20-1; j_gene: TRBJ1-4; CDR3aa: SAREGLNEKLF
v_gene: TRBV20-1; j_gene: TRBJ1-1; CDR3aa: SATGGGNTEAF
v_gene: TRBV7-2; j_gene: TRBJ1-2; CDR3aa: ASSSAGTGIHGYT
v_gene: TRBV5-1; j_gene: TRBJ2-3; CDR3aa: ASSPGQSDTQY
v_gene: TRBV20-1; j_gene: TRBJ1-2; CDR3aa: SAREATNYGYT
v_gene: TRBV20-1; j_gene: TRBJ1-2; CDR3aa: SASLRSGYT
v_gene: TRBV9; j_gene: TRBJ2-7; CDR3aa: ASSVEAGSTPEQY
v_gene: TRBV20-1; j_gene: TRBJ2-7; CDR3aa: SARGRGIIYEQY